This T cell receptor beta chain appears in the sequencing data of a study of identical twins. Study-wide findings and caveats: Among monozygotic twins, out-of-frame TCR alpha sharing exceeded what models predicted. There was an excess of low generation probability in the out-of-frame alpha sequences that twins shared. Weaker excess twin sharing was seen among beta out-of-frame sequences.

MiXCR, run by TCRdb on the 5' RACE reads, gives a single entry per CDR3 protein. The table lists 470,000 or so distinct CDR3 sequences, approximately 24% of them singletons, with around 3% in the top ten. There are a few counts of this clonotype. Its target is not known. From germline, CDR1 is DFQATT and CDR2 SNEGSKA (reference sequence). The CDR3 covers 11 residues. Trimming stripped 5 bases from V and 4 bases from J, with 7 bases between. These data also formed part of another study, on T cells expressing NK-cell markers.

Source material: CD4+ T cells sorted from blood. The sequence was collected from a woman between 18 and 29 years old in good health. The V gene is TRBV20-1, the J gene TRBJ2-3; D remains unclear. DNA of the CDR3: TGCAGTGCTTTTTTAGCAGATACGCAGTATTTT. It translates to CSAFLADTQYF.